The source of this T cell receptor beta chain is a study of STAT3 mutations in large granular lymphocyte leukemia. The wider study: Immunosuppressive therapy was given to more than half of T-LGLL patients.

The assay was immunoSEQ multiplex PCR, and TCRdb's table has in-frame clones only and misses some. The table lists fewer than 2,000 clones, 55% to 75% of them singletons. General observations from the study: Treatment regimens differed across patients between samplings. Every T-LGLL patient had at least one immunodominant TCRbeta clonotype. All newly emerging clones after therapy were STAT3 wild type. Some patients had dominant TCR clones larger than their STAT3 mutant burden.

Germline V gives CDR1 MNHEY, CDR2 SVGAGI. The V and J ends lost 1 base and 10 bases respectively, with 11 bases between them. The CDR3 extends over 13 amino acids. To note about this clone: Its antigen is currently unknown.

The sample comprised peripheral blood mononuclear cells. V and J are TRBV6-5 and TRBJ1-5; D is uncertain. This TCR came from a man over 45 with T-cell large granular lymphocyte leukemia. Some clones in this sample may be carry-over from other donors' samples. The CDR3 nucleotides read TGTGCCAGCAGTTACTACCTTCTGGGACCCCAGCATTTT. Residues: CASSYYLLGPQHF.